This TCR beta chain was captured by sequencing in a study of vaccination and CD4 T cells after COVID-19. Study context: The cells in question were stimulated using overlapping spike peptides derived from SARS-CoV-2, HCoV-NL63, HCoV-OC43 and HCoV-229E.

The treatment here: approximately nine-day PBMC culture with coronavirus spike peptide pools or control peptides (ViraFEST assay). After culture for about ten days, isolation of CD4+ T cells was performed by negative selection. Germline V CDR1 and CDR2: SGHTA, FQGTGA. Trimming took off 4 bases at V and 3 bases at J, with 15 bases between the two ends. This CDR3 is 15 amino acids long. About this clonotype itself: Its target is unknown.

An Oncomine TCR Beta short-read assay was used to sequence the DNA from cultured CD4+ T cells. The genomic DNA was obtained from cultured CD4+ T cells by extraction with the QIAamp micro DNA kit. TCRdb used MiXCR to reprocess the PCR reads, holding one entry per CDR3 protein. The sample shows fewer than 7,000 distinct CDR3 sequences, approximately 71% of them seen only once. Sequencing input: CD4+ T cells from blood, cultured in vitro. V usage is TRBV7-3 and J usage is TRBJ1-1; D might be TRBD1 (5 bases). The receptor was isolated from a human donor who had recovered from COVID-19. CDR3 sequence reads: CASSSHVGGDTEAFF. CDR3 coding DNA: TGTGCCAGCAGCTCCCACGTAGGAGGGGACACTGAAGCTTTCTTT.